Below are 13 T cell receptor beta chains sequenced from a single sample in a study of cytomegalovirus exposure and HLA in healthy donors. TCRdb keeps only in-frame clones here, not all; method: immunoSEQ multiplex PCR. The data contain fewer than 200,000 clones, about nine tenths of them singletons. Sequenced material: PBMCs. The receptors were gathered from a man between 18 and 35 years old in good health and CMV-seropositive.

The chain carries TRBV5-1 and TRBJ2-2, with 16 bases matching TRBD2. CDR1 is SGHRS, CDR2 YFSETQ, per germline. The CDR3 consists of 17 residues. Trimming took 4 bases from V and 4 from J; bases not matched to a gene: 4. DNA of the CDR3: TGCGCCAGCAGCCCGGGACTAGCGGGAGGGCGCACCGGGGAGCTGTTTTTT. Amino acid sequence: CASSPGLAGGRTGELFF.

V is TRBV19 and J is TRBJ2-7; TRBD2 agrees at 7 bases. The ends lost 4 bases at V and 2 bases at J; junction bases unmatched: 2. There are 13 residues in the CDR3. Germline values: CDR1 LNHDA, CDR2 SQIVND (reference sequence). The CDR3 loop is CASSSGSPYEQYF. The DNA of the CDR3 is TGTGCCAGTAGTAGCGGGAGTCCCTACGAGCAGTACTTC.

The chain links TRBV5-8 to TRBJ2-3; 8 bases agree with TRBD1. CDR1 is SGHTS, CDR2 YDEGEE, per germline. Trimming took 4 bases from V and 7 from J; bases not matched to a gene: 8. This CDR3 is 14 amino acids long. The DNA for the CDR3 is TGTGCCAGCAGCCTCAGGGGGCAGGGAAATACGCAGTATTTT. It encodes CASSLRGQGNTQYF. The full variable domain, completed using reference TRBV5-8 and TRBJ2-3, is EAGVTQSPTHLIKTRGQQATLRCSPISGHTSVYWYQQALGLGLQFLLWYDEGEERNRGNFPPRFSGRQFPNYSSELNVNALELEDSALYLCASSLRGQGNTQYFGPGTRLTVL.

This clone occurred once. The genes are TRBV27 and TRBJ2-2; TRBD2 matches 10 bases. Per the germline V gene, CDR1 is MNHEY and CDR2 is SMNVEV (reference sequence). The CDR3 has 15 amino acids. Losses at the gene ends were 2 bases for V and 6 bases for J; bases not matched to a gene: 3. The CDR3 bases are TGTGCCAGCAGTTTAGCTAGCGGGAGCGCCGGGGAGCTGTTTTTT. Encoded protein: CASSLASGSAGELFF.

The chain joins TRBV1 to TRBJ2-1; the D call TRBD1 from the table was never checked on the DNA. TRBV1 is designated a pseudogene. The CDR3 has 15 amino acids. The DNA for the CDR3 is TGCACCAGCAGCCAAGACGGACAGGAAAACAATGAGCAGTTCTTC. Translation gives CTSSQDGQENNEQFF.

This sequence joins TRBV28 and TRBJ2-1; 9 bases line up with TRBD2. The CDR3 is made up of 16 amino acids. V dropped 3 bases and J dropped 0; count of bases not matched to a gene: 3. Germline V gene data show CDR1 as MDHEN and CDR2 as SYDVKM. Here the CDR3 reads CASSLAGGPSYNEQFF. For the CDR3, the DNA is TGTGCCAGCAGTTTGGCGGGAGGGCCCTCCTACAATGAGCAGTTCTTC. Based on the CDR3 plus reference TRBV28 and TRBJ2-1, the full variable domain is DVKVTQSSRYLVKRTGEKVFLECVQDMDHENMFWYRQDPGLGLRLIYFSYDVKMKEKGDIPEGYSVSREKKERFSLILESASTNQTSMYLCASSLAGGPSYNEQFFGPGTRLTVL.

This clone came up once. V and J are TRBV27 and TRBJ2-2; D perhaps matches TRBD1 (5 bases). CDR3 size: 15 residues. Trimming removed 5 bases at V and 7 bases at J, with 17 bases between. Germline lookup yields CDR1 MNHEY and CDR2 SMNVEV (reference sequence). As DNA, the CDR3 is TGTGCCAGCAGTACCCGAGGACAAGAGATCGGGGAGCTGTTTTTT. Translation gives CASSTRGQEIGELFF.

The rearrangement uses TRBV29-1 and TRBJ2-1; possible D gene TRBD2, 5 bases. The CDR3 totals 14 residues. Germline V CDR1 and CDR2: SQVTM, ANQGSEA. Trimming took off 4 bases at V and 7 bases at J, with 17 bases between the two ends. CDR3 sequence (DNA): TGCAGCGTTGCTACGGACGGGGTAAGGAATGAGCAGTTCTTC. Translation gives CSVATDGVRNEQFF.

The V and J genes are TRBV10-3 and TRBJ1-2; D ambiguous. V lost 1 base, J lost 3 bases, and 15 bases lay in between. The CDR3 has 16 residues. The germline V gene has CDR1 ENHRY and CDR2 SYGVKD. CDR3 loop: CAISEFGQRMDYGYTF. In nucleotides, the CDR3 is TGTGCCATCAGTGAGTTTGGGCAGAGAATGGACTATGGCTACACCTTC.

This clone was observed a handful of times. The rearrangement joins TRBV6-5 to TRBJ2-1; D possibly corresponds to TRBD2 (5 bases). The germline V gene encodes CDR1 MNHEY and CDR2 SVGAGI. Trimming removed 4 bases at V and 7 bases at J, with 11 bases between. This CDR3 is 13 amino acids long. The CDR3 nucleotides read TGTGCCAGCAGTTCCCCTAGCTGGAATGAGCAGTTCTTC. Residues: CASSSPSWNEQFF.

The chain couples TRBV2 to TRBJ2-5, with 8 bases lining up with TRBD1. Trimming at V came to 6 bases and at J to 6 bases, leaving 6 bases not matched to a gene. The length of the CDR3 is 13 residues. CDR1 SNHLY and CDR2 FYNNEI come from the germline V gene. The CDR3 here is CASRGQVSKTQYF. CDR3 bases: TGTGCCAGCAGGGGACAGGTTTCAAAGACCCAGTACTTC.

V is TRBV4-1 and J is TRBJ2-3; maybe TRBD2 (5 bases). Germline V gene sequence: CDR1 MGHRA, CDR2 YSYEKL. V was pared by 0 bases and J by 4 bases, with 5 bases between. CDR3 size: 13 residues. DNA for the CDR3: TGCGCCAGCAGCCAAGAGGGAGCAGATACGCAGTATTTT. Translation gives CASSQEGADTQYF.

This chain uses TRBV28 with TRBJ2-7; no reliable D call. Germline V gene data show CDR1 as MDHEN and CDR2 as SYDVKM. The CDR3 sequence is 13 residues long. The ends were cut back, 2 bases at V and 2 bases at J, with 7 bases in the middle. The CDR3 is CASSLGPAYEQYF. The DNA for the CDR3 is TGTGCCAGCAGTTTAGGGCCAGCCTACGAGCAGTACTTC.